This section outlines one TCR beta chain sequence together with its context. Antigen: not known. Trimming pared 4 bases from V and 7 bases from J, leaving 5 bases between. Germline loops: CDR1 LNHDA, CDR2 SQIVND (reference sequence). CDR3 length: 11 residues. The data stem from a study of cytotoxic CD8 clonotypes in ibrutinib-treated CLL. Regarding the study as a whole: Different sampling times were used for sustained-remission and progressing patients. Baseline-level clonality went beyond age-matched healthy donors and moved in step with circulating CD8+ T-cell counts. Clonality went up at ibrutinib response and then declined back toward baseline at progression.

Profiling relied on immunoSEQ multiplex PCR, and the TCRdb table lists in-frame clones only, not all of them. The sample holds roughly 150,000 clones, 81% seen once. This sample comprised PBMCs, obtained after 12 months of ibrutinib treatment. V gene TRBV19 combines with J gene TRBJ2-1; D call uncertain. This TCR came from a human donor with chronic lymphocytic leukemia. The CDR3, as DNA: TGTGCCAGTAGTAACGAGAATGAGCAGTTCTTC. It codes for CASSNENEQFF.